These 3 T cell receptor beta chains were all obtained from the same sample, sequenced in a study of blood T cell repertoires in COVID-19. Sequencing used immunoSEQ multiplex PCR; TCRdb keeps in-frame clones, though not all of them. Of around 470,000 clones in the sample, roughly 88% are singletons; the top ten hold 0.6%. Sequencing used PBMCs or T cells enriched from blood (not recorded which). These receptors came from a man aged 18 to 30 who had recovered from COVID-19.

This clone was seen once. CDR3 nucleotide sequence: TGTGCCAGCAGTTTACCGCGGGAGGAAGATACGCAGTATTTT. Its translation is CASSLPREEDTQYF. The rearrangement uses TRBV28 and TRBJ2-3; 8 bases align to TRBD2. Germline V lookup: CDR1 MDHEN, CDR2 SYDVKM. V gave up 2 bases and J gave up 5 bases; unmatched junction bases: 3. The length of the CDR3 is 14 residues. The complete variable domain, with remaining parts taken from reference TRBV28 and TRBJ2-3, reads DVKVTQSSRYLVKRTGEKVFLECVQDMDHENMFWYRQDPGLGLRLIYFSYDVKMKEKGDIPEGYSVSREKKERFSLILESASTNQTSMYLCASSLPREEDTQYFGPGTRLTVL.

This rearrangement joins TRBV27 to TRBJ1-1; TRBD1 matches at 7 bases. J gave up 4 bases and V 3 bases, and 8 bases lay outside the gene matches. The CDR3 has 15 residues. Germline V gene lookup returns CDR1 MNHEY and CDR2 SMNVEV (reference sequence). This CDR3 is CASSFGGGSSTEAFF. Here the CDR3 DNA reads TGTGCCAGCAGTTTTGGAGGGGGCTCGAGCACTGAAGCTTTCTTT.

This chain joins TRBV24-1 and TRBJ2-2, with a weak D call TRBD1 (5 bases). The CDR3 has 15 residues. Germline CDR1 KGHDR, CDR2 SFDVKD. The ends were cut back, 5 bases at V and 0 bases at J, with 9 bases in the middle. The CDR3 region has the DNA TGTGCCACCAGTGCGCGGACACCGAACACCGGGGAGCTGTTTTTT. Its translation: CATSARTPNTGELFF.